This T cell receptor beta chain was sequenced during a study of blood T cell repertoires in COVID-19. The protocol was immunoSEQ multiplex PCR, while the TCRdb copy is restricted to in-frame clones and leaves out a portion. The table has 320,000 or so clones, around 86% seen once. The J segment lost 0 bases and the V segment lost 4 bases, leaving 2 bases of the junction unmatched. The CDR3 covers 14 residues. CDR1 and CDR2 from the germline V gene are SGHTS and YDEGEE. This clone was found once. Participants, roughly 18 to 100 years old, spanned more than 20 US areas. The sample consisted of PBMCs or T cells enriched from blood (not recorded which). This sequence originates from a man between 60 and 75 years old who had recovered from COVID-19. The genes are TRBV5-8 and TRBJ1-1; 8 bases fit TRBD1. The CDR3 DNA reads TGTGCCAGCAGCCACAGGGGGTTGAACACTGAAGCTTTCTTT. Translated, it gives CASSHRGLNTEAFF.